Listed below are T cell receptor beta chains from one sample, sequenced in a study of shared clonotypes between healthy human individuals. Clones were read by immunoSEQ multiplex PCR, and TCRdb kept only the in-frame ones, dropping some. The sample shows over 800,000 clones, 92% of them seen only once. The specimen sequenced was naive CD8+ T cells sorted from blood. These receptors were obtained from a man aged 30 to 45 in good health. The CDR3 runs from the conserved cysteine through the conserved F or W. D genes are given only for firm matches. Some rows have no size entry. The others give once, few or many, or a class for an expanded clone.

V gene: TRBV20-1; D gene: TRBD2; J gene: TRBJ2-1; clone size: -; CDR3 protein: CSARSGGEQFF; CDR3 DNA: TGCAGTGCTAGAAGCGGGGGGGAGCAGTTCTTC
V gene: TRBV5-5; D gene: TRBD1; J gene: TRBJ2-7; clone size: -; CDR3 protein: CASSPQGVGYEQYF; CDR3 DNA: TGTGCCAGCAGCCCACAGGGGGTTGGCTACGAGCAGTACTTC
V gene: TRBV27; D gene: TRBD1; J gene: TRBJ2-1; clone size: -; CDR3 protein: CASSWTGGHEQFF; CDR3 DNA: TGTGCCAGCAGCTGGACAGGGGGCCATGAGCAGTTCTTC
V gene: TRBV7-9; D gene: TRBD1; J gene: TRBJ2-3; clone size: -; CDR3 protein: CASSSSQGVFTDTQYF; CDR3 DNA: TGTGCCAGCAGCTCATCGCAGGGGGTTTTCACAGATACGCAGTATTTT
V gene: TRBV11-2; D gene: -; J gene: TRBJ2-3; clone size: -; CDR3 protein: CASSLTDRYLPDTQYF; CDR3 DNA: TGTGCCAGCAGCCTGACCGACAGGTACTTACCAGATACGCAGTATTTT
V gene: TRBV9; D gene: TRBD1; J gene: TRBJ2-5; clone size: -; CDR3 protein: CASSPDRARQETQYF; CDR3 DNA: TGTGCCAGCAGCCCAGACAGGGCTCGCCAAGAGACCCAGTACTTC
V gene: TRBV27; D gene: -; J gene: TRBJ2-7; clone size: -; CDR3 protein: CASSLRRASFGEQYF; CDR3 DNA: TGTGCCAGCAGTTTACGGAGGGCCTCCTTCGGTGAGCAGTACTTC
V gene: TRBV27; D gene: TRBD2; J gene: TRBJ2-1; clone size: -; CDR3 protein: CASSGTIFGRASYNEQFF; CDR3 DNA: TGTGCCAGCAGCGGGACCATTTTCGGGAGGGCCTCCTACAATGAGCAGTTCTTC
V gene: TRBV15; D gene: -; J gene: TRBJ2-7; clone size: -; CDR3 protein: CATSRDKTSRYYEQYF; CDR3 DNA: TGTGCCACCAGCAGAGATAAAACTAGCAGATACTACGAGCAGTACTTC
V gene: TRBV19; D gene: TRBD1; J gene: TRBJ2-7; clone size: -; CDR3 protein: CASSILPGGSYEQYF; CDR3 DNA: TGTGCCAGTAGTATATTGCCAGGGGGTTCCTACGAGCAGTACTTC
V gene: TRBV19; D gene: TRBD2; J gene: TRBJ2-5; clone size: -; CDR3 protein: CASSKTSVETQYF; CDR3 DNA: TGTGCCAGTAGTAAGACTAGCGTGGAGACCCAGTACTTC
V gene: TRBV7-6; D gene: -; J gene: TRBJ2-7; clone size: -; CDR3 protein: CASGIGGQIGSYEQYF; CDR3 DNA: TGTGCCAGCGGCATAGGAGGGCAGATAGGCTCCTACGAGCAGTACTTC
V gene: TRBV4-3; D gene: -; J gene: TRBJ2-7; clone size: -; CDR3 protein: CASSTSVTLGEQYF; CDR3 DNA: TGCGCCAGCAGCACTTCGGTCACCCTGGGGGAGCAGTACTTC
V gene: TRBV5-8; D gene: -; J gene: TRBJ1-4; clone size: -; CDR3 protein: CASSLGSGDEKLFF; CDR3 DNA: TGTGCCAGCAGCTTAGGGTCAGGGGATGAAAAACTGTTTTTT
V gene: TRBV27; D gene: TRBD1; J gene: TRBJ2-3; clone size: -; CDR3 protein: CASSSGTGRRDTQYF; CDR3 DNA: TGTGCCAGCAGTTCAGGGACAGGGAGGCGAGATACGCAGTATTTT
V gene: TRBV29-1; D gene: TRBD1; J gene: TRBJ1-2; clone size: -; CDR3 protein: CSVPGTGLVYRGYTF; CDR3 DNA: TGCAGCGTCCCCGGGACAGGCTTGGTTTATCGTGGCTACACCTTC
V gene: TRBV27; D gene: -; J gene: TRBJ2-1; clone size: -; CDR3 protein: CASSLSSRNEQFF; CDR3 DNA: TGTGCCAGCAGTTTATCGTCTCGCAATGAGCAGTTCTTC
V gene: TRBV6-1; D gene: TRBD2; J gene: TRBJ2-5; clone size: -; CDR3 protein: CASRGLAGGETQYF; CDR3 DNA: TGTGCCAGCAGGGGACTAGCGGGAGGGGAGACCCAGTACTTC
V gene: TRBV5-6; D gene: TRBD1; J gene: TRBJ2-7; clone size: -; CDR3 protein: CASSYGTGALGQYF; CDR3 DNA: TGTGCCAGCAGCTACGGGACAGGGGCCTTGGGGCAGTACTTC
V gene: TRBV27; D gene: TRBD1; J gene: TRBJ2-7; clone size: -; CDR3 protein: CASSQGQRNFYEQYF; CDR3 DNA: TGTGCCAGCAGCCAGGGACAGCGGAACTTCTACGAGCAGTACTTC
V gene: TRBV9; D gene: -; J gene: TRBJ2-5; clone size: once; CDR3 protein: CASSVEGGQETQYF; CDR3 DNA: TGTGCCAGCAGCGTAGAGGGTGGACAAGAGACCCAGTACTTC
V gene: TRBV9; D gene: TRBD2; J gene: TRBJ2-7; clone size: -; CDR3 protein: CASSVVAGATYEQYF; CDR3 DNA: TGTGCCAGCAGCGTAGTGGCGGGAGCAACCTACGAGCAGTACTTC
V gene: TRBV5-6; D gene: -; J gene: TRBJ2-7; clone size: -; CDR3 protein: CASRGRMAADRYEQYF; CDR3 DNA: TGTGCCAGCAGGGGCCGGATGGCAGCAGACCGCTACGAGCAGTACTTC
V gene: TRBV29-1; D gene: -; J gene: TRBJ2-7; clone size: once; CDR3 protein: CSVERGRGGIYEQYF; CDR3 DNA: TGCAGCGTTGAGAGGGGGAGAGGAGGAATATACGAGCAGTACTTC
V gene: TRBV2; D gene: -; J gene: TRBJ2-1; clone size: -; CDR3 protein: CATYGGTDEQFF; CDR3 DNA: TGTGCCACATACGGGGGTACGGATGAGCAGTTCTTC
V gene: TRBV6-6; D gene: -; J gene: TRBJ1-1; clone size: -; CDR3 protein: CASTGSRTEAFF; CDR3 DNA: TGTGCCAGCACTGGGTCCCGCACTGAAGCTTTCTTT
V gene: TRBV6-5; D gene: TRBD2; J gene: TRBJ2-5; clone size: once; CDR3 protein: CASSYSTSLRETQYF; CDR3 DNA: TGTGCCAGCAGTTACTCGACTAGCTTAAGAGAGACCCAGTACTTC
V gene: TRBV4-1; D gene: -; J gene: TRBJ2-1; clone size: -; CDR3 protein: CASLGFNNEQFF; CDR3 DNA: TGCGCCAGCTTGGGATTTAACAATGAGCAGTTCTTC
V gene: TRBV19; D gene: -; J gene: TRBJ2-1; clone size: -; CDR3 protein: CASSIPQPSYNEQFF; CDR3 DNA: TGTGCCAGTAGTATCCCACAGCCCTCCTACAATGAGCAGTTCTTC
V gene: TRBV7-9; D gene: TRBD1; J gene: TRBJ2-7; clone size: once; CDR3 protein: CASSVYPGQGAYEQYF; CDR3 DNA: TGTGCCAGCAGTGTTTATCCCGGACAGGGGGCGTACGAGCAGTACTTC
V gene: TRBV29-1; D gene: TRBD1; J gene: TRBJ2-2; clone size: -; CDR3 protein: CSVEDPGTANTGELFF; CDR3 DNA: TGCAGCGTTGAAGATCCCGGGACAGCAAACACCGGGGAGCTGTTTTTT
V gene: TRBV7-9; D gene: -; J gene: TRBJ2-1; clone size: once; CDR3 protein: CASSLPDYSEGNEQFF; CDR3 DNA: TGTGCCAGCAGCCTGCCGGACTACTCCGAGGGCAATGAGCAGTTCTTC
V gene: TRBV10-3; D gene: TRBD1; J gene: TRBJ1-2; clone size: -; CDR3 protein: CATQNRGPLANYGYTF; CDR3 DNA: TGTGCCACACAAAACAGGGGCCCCTTGGCTAACTATGGCTACACCTTC
V gene: TRBV27; D gene: TRBD2; J gene: TRBJ2-7; clone size: -; CDR3 protein: CASVPGGSRYEQYF; CDR3 DNA: TGTGCCAGTGTACCGGGCGGGAGTAGATACGAGCAGTACTTC
V gene: TRBV9; D gene: -; J gene: TRBJ2-4; clone size: -; CDR3 protein: CASSSGVFQYF; CDR3 DNA: TGTGCCAGCAGCTCAGGGGTCTTTCAGTACTTC
V gene: TRBV27; D gene: TRBD1; J gene: TRBJ2-7; clone size: -; CDR3 protein: CASSLTWTGTYEQYF; CDR3 DNA: TGTGCCAGCAGTTTAACTTGGACAGGAACCTACGAGCAGTACTTC
V gene: TRBV27; D gene: TRBD1; J gene: TRBJ2-1; clone size: -; CDR3 protein: CASSNFGTGPYNEQFF; CDR3 DNA: TGTGCCAGCAGTAACTTCGGGACAGGGCCCTACAATGAGCAGTTCTTC
V gene: TRBV7-2; D gene: -; J gene: TRBJ2-1; clone size: once; CDR3 protein: CASSRGGSYNEQFF; CDR3 DNA: TGTGCCAGCAGTAGGGGGGGGTCCTACAATGAGCAGTTCTTC
V gene: TRBV30; D gene: TRBD1; J gene: TRBJ1-5; clone size: -; CDR3 protein: CAWSFRGQGAEGPQHF; CDR3 DNA: TGTGCCTGGAGTTTTCGGGGACAGGGGGCGGAAGGGCCCCAGCATTTT
V gene: TRBV5-4; D gene: -; J gene: TRBJ2-3; clone size: -; CDR3 protein: CASSLPGATPDTQYF; CDR3 DNA: TGTGCCAGCAGCTTGCCTGGGGCAACTCCAGATACGCAGTATTTT
V gene: TRBV11-2; D gene: -; J gene: TRBJ2-2; clone size: -; CDR3 protein: CASSFGPNTGELFF; CDR3 DNA: TGTGCCAGCAGCTTCGGCCCTAACACCGGGGAGCTGTTTTTT
V gene: TRBV29-1; D gene: TRBD1; J gene: TRBJ2-1; clone size: -; CDR3 protein: CSVEDTTGGLF; CDR3 DNA: TGCAGCGTTGAAGATACGACAGGGGGGCTCTTC
V gene: TRBV5-6; D gene: -; J gene: TRBJ2-1; clone size: -; CDR3 protein: CASSLLAGEWSYNEQFF; CDR3 DNA: TGTGCCAGCAGCCTTCTAGCAGGGGAGTGGTCCTACAATGAGCAGTTCTTC
V gene: TRBV5-1; D gene: TRBD2; J gene: TRBJ2-5; clone size: -; CDR3 protein: CASSLPGTSDLAETQYF; CDR3 DNA: TGCGCCAGCAGCTTGCCCGGGACTAGCGATTTAGCGGAGACCCAGTACTTC
V gene: TRBV5-6; D gene: TRBD1; J gene: TRBJ1-2; clone size: -; CDR3 protein: CASSLGTGPVGGYTF; CDR3 DNA: TGTGCCAGCAGCTTGGGGACAGGCCCTGTTGGTGGCTACACCTTC